The clone carrying this T cell receptor beta chain was recorded a few times. This sample is drawn from a study of blood T cell repertoires in COVID-19. Profiled with immunoSEQ multiplex PCR; TCRdb holds only in-frame clones, not every one. The profile shows 400,000 to 450,000 clones, around 89% of them singletons. In germline, CDR1 is SQVTM, CDR2 ANQGSEA. V lost 8 bases to trimming and J lost 10 bases; unmatched junction nucleotides: 12. The CDR3 has 12 amino acids. Sequencing used peripheral blood. This TCR derives from a woman aged 50 to 60 with COVID-19, enrolled during active disease. The chain couples TRBV29-1 to TRBJ1-1, with 8 bases aligning to TRBD1. Here the CDR3 DNA reads TGCAGCTCAAACTCCGACAGGGGATCAGCTTTCTTT. Its protein is CSSNSDRGSAFF.